A single sample gave rise to the 18 T cell receptor beta chains below, sequenced in a study of graft-versus-host responses after intestinal transplantation. Measured with immunoSEQ multiplex PCR; TCRdb has only the in-frame clones, and not every one. Of tens of thousands of clones listed, 90% to 95% are singletons. The sample here was PBMCs, taken approximately 120 days after intestinal transplantation. The receptors here all came from a human patient who received an intestinal transplant, so some T cells may come from the graft donor.

The CDR3 sequence: CAISTSRDYNEQFF. In DNA form, the CDR3 reads TGTGCCATCTCTACTAGCCGAGATTACAATGAGCAGTTCTTC. The V gene is TRBV10-3, the J gene TRBJ2-1; possible D gene TRBD2, 6 bases. V gave up 8 bases and J gave up 4 bases, with 15 bases separating them. The germline CDR1 and CDR2 sequences are ENHRY and SYGVKD. The CDR3 covers 14 residues.

Only one count was recorded for this clone. One end of the junction varies from germline; a read error may be responsible. The sample contains more than one DNA sequence encoding this CDR3. The chain combines TRBV6-1 with TRBJ1-1; D perhaps matches TRBD1 (6 bases). The CDR3 totals 14 residues. Per germline, CDR1 MNHNS and CDR2 SASEGT. The CDR3 region is CASRRTAGDTEAFF. The CDR3 DNA reads TGTGCCAGCAGGAGGACAGCGGGGGACACTGAAGCTTTTTTT.

This sequence joins TRBV7-6 and TRBJ1-1; 7 positions match TRBD1. V shed 4 bases and J 1 base; nucleotides not matched to a gene: 9. The CDR3 covers 16 residues. Germline V gene data show CDR1 as SGHVS and CDR2 as FNYEAQ. CDR3 DNA sequence: TGTGCCAGCAGCTGGGGCCTGACAGGGAAGAACACTGAAGCTTTCTTT. It yields the protein CASSWGLTGKNTEAFF.

The rearrangement links TRBV27 to TRBJ2-1; a possible D gene is TRBD2 (8 bases). The CDR3 spans 16 residues. CDR1 is MNHEY and CDR2 is SMNVEV in the germline V gene (reference sequence). The V and J ends lost 4 bases and 5 bases respectively, with 18 bases between them. This CDR3 reads CASSSLGRGRNNEQFF. The CDR3 nucleotides read TGTGCCAGCAGTTCCCTCGGGAGGGGGCGTAACAATGAGCAGTTCTTC.

The CDR3 DNA reads TGTGCCAGCAGTTTCGTAGGACAGCCCCAAGAGACCCAGTACTTC. It specifies CASSFVGQPQETQYF. This sequence joins TRBV28 and TRBJ2-5; perhaps TRBD1 as D (6 bases). Germline V gene sequence: CDR1 MDHEN, CDR2 SYDVKM. The CDR3 loop spans 15 amino acids. Trimming stripped 3 bases from V and 1 base from J, with 12 bases between.

V usage is TRBV15 and J usage is TRBJ1-1; D gene uncertain. The CDR3 has 12 residues. The germline CDR1 and CDR2 sequences are LNHNV and YYDKDF (reference sequence). The V and J ends lost 2 bases and 2 bases respectively, with 3 bases between them. The CDR3 DNA follows: TGTGCCACCAGCAGACTAAACACTGAAGCTTTCTTT. As protein: CATSRLNTEAFF.

J is TRBJ1-1 and V is TRBV9; 7 bases map to TRBD1. Germline V gene data show CDR1 as SGDLS and CDR2 as YYNGEE. The CDR3 sequence is 14 residues long. The ends lost 2 bases at V and 6 bases at J; junction bases unmatched: 7. The CDR3: CASSVHIRGAEAFF. The CDR3 bases are TGTGCCAGCAGCGTCCACATCAGGGGGGCTGAAGCTTTCTTT.

V and J are TRBV6-5 and TRBJ2-7; D remains ambiguous. Germline CDR1 MNHEY, CDR2 SVGAGI. Trimming cost V 2 bases and J 2 bases, with 13 bases left between them. CDR3 size: 15 residues. The CDR3 reads CASSYGAYRTYEQYF. CDR3 in DNA: TGTGCCAGCAGTTACGGAGCTTATCGTACCTACGAGCAGTACTTC.

The chain has TRBV7-8 and TRBJ2-3; 11 bases map to TRBD1. The J segment lost 3 bases and the V segment lost 5 bases, leaving 10 bases of the junction unmatched. The CDR3 has 17 amino acids. Looked up from germline, CDR1 is SGHVS and CDR2 is FQNEAQ. Here the CDR3 DNA reads TGTGCCAGCAGCCGTGCCGGGACAGGGGGGTGGACAGATACGCAGTATTTT. It specifies CASSRAGTGGWTDTQYF.

The chain uses TRBV9 and TRBJ2-1; 14 positions match TRBD2. The CDR3 runs to 15 residues. From germline, CDR1 is SGDLS and CDR2 YYNGEE. With 4 bases clipped from V and 7 bases from J, the junction kept 4 bases outside the gene matches. The CDR3 loop reads CASSPTSGRANEQFF. In DNA, the CDR3 is TGTGCCAGCAGCCCGACTAGCGGGAGGGCTAATGAGCAGTTCTTC.

This chain joins TRBV2 and TRBJ2-6, with D unclear. The CDR3 spans 16 residues. Germline V gene sequence: CDR1 SNHLY, CDR2 FYNNEI. V lost 6 bases to trimming and J lost 1 base, with 13 bases between them. CDR3 sequence (DNA): TGTGCCAGCAGCTTCCAACGGAGTTCTGGGGCCAACGTCCTGACTTTC. Its protein is CASSFQRSSGANVLTF.

J is TRBJ1-2 and V is TRBV28, with TRBD1 as a possible D gene (6 bases). Per the germline V gene, CDR1 is MDHEN and CDR2 is SYDVKM. This CDR3 has 15 residues. V was clipped by 6 bases and J by 3 bases, with 17 bases between them. Here the CDR3 reads CASRYTGTLDYGYTF. CDR3 nucleotide sequence: TGTGCCAGCAGGTATACAGGGACATTGGACTATGGCTACACCTTC.

This clone was detected a few times. The V gene is TRBV6-4, the J gene TRBJ2-3; 8 bases are shared with TRBD2. CDR3 size: 14 residues. Germline CDR1 reads MRHNA; CDR2 reads SNTAGT. Trimming took 5 bases from V and 5 from J; bases not matched to a gene: 6. The CDR3 here is CASSSAGDGDTQYF. The DNA for the CDR3 is TGTGCCAGCAGTTCAGCGGGAGATGGAGATACGCAGTATTTT.

The chain links TRBV29-1 to TRBJ2-1; 7 bases are shared with TRBD1. Unmatched junction bases numbered 12, after V lost 2 bases and J lost 8 bases. Per germline, CDR1 SQVTM and CDR2 ANQGSEA. This CDR3 spans 15 amino acids. The CDR3 loop is CSVEKWARGSDEQFF. CDR3 coding DNA: TGCAGCGTTGAAAAGTGGGCCAGGGGGAGCGATGAGCAGTTCTTC.

The chain couples TRBV5-4 to TRBJ1-3, with D unresolved. The CDR3 consists of 14 residues. The germline gives CDR1 SGHNT, CDR2 YYREEE (reference sequence). Trimming cost V 0 bases and J 4 bases, with 8 bases left between them. The DNA of the CDR3 is TGTGCCAGCAGCTTGGGGGCGTACGGAAACACCATATATTTT. Its protein is CASSLGAYGNTIYF.

The chain recombines TRBV28 with TRBJ2-7; 8 bases are shared with TRBD2. CDR1 and CDR2 from the germline V gene are MDHEN and SYDVKM. Unmatched junction bases numbered 6, after V lost 2 bases and J lost 6 bases. The CDR3 has 14 amino acids. Here the CDR3 reads CASSLAPGGTEQYF. The DNA of the CDR3 is TGTGCCAGCAGTTTAGCGCCGGGGGGGACCGAGCAGTACTTC.

J is TRBJ1-2 and V is TRBV9, with 10 bases matching TRBD1. This CDR3 has 16 residues. Losses at the gene ends were 1 base for V and 6 bases for J; bases not matched to a gene: 9. Germline assignment: CDR1 SGDLS and CDR2 YYNGEE. The CDR3 sequence: CASSVPAGTGANGYTF. For the CDR3, the DNA is TGTGCCAGCAGCGTACCCGCCGGGACAGGGGCGAATGGCTACACCTTC. The whole variable domain, remainder taken from reference TRBV9 and TRBJ1-2, is DSGVTQTPKHLITATGQRVTLRCSPRSGDLSVYWYQQSLDQGLQFLIQYYNGEERAKGNILERFSAQQFPDLHSELNLSSLELGDSALYFCASSVPAGTGANGYTFGSGTRLTVV.

The genes are TRBV7-9 and TRBJ2-5, with 8 bases that match TRBD2. The CDR3 totals 17 residues. Trimming at V came to 1 base and at J to 5 bases, leaving 12 bases not matched to a gene. Looked up from germline, CDR1 is SEHNR and CDR2 is FQNEAQ (reference sequence). The CDR3 here is CASSLGLAGLLGETQYF. CDR3 DNA: TGTGCCAGCAGCTTAGGGCTAGCGGGTCTCTTGGGGGAGACCCAGTACTTC.